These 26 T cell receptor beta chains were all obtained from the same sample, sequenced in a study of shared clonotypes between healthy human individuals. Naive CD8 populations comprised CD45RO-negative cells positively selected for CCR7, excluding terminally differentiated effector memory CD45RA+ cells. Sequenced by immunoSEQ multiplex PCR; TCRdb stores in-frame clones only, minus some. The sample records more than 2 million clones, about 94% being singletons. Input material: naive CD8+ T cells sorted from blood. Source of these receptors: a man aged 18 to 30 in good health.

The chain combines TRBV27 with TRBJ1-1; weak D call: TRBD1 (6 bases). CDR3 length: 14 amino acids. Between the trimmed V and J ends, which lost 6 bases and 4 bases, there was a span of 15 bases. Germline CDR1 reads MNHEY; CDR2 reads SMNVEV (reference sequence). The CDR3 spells CASRGGGASTEAFF. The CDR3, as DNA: TGTGCCAGCAGAGGGGGGGGCGCGAGCACTGAAGCTTTCTTT.

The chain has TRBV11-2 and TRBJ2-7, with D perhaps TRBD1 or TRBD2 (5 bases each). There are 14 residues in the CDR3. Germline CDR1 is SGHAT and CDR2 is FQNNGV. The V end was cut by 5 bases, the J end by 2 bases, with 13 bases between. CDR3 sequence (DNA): TGTGCCAGCAGCCGGGGCCTTGGGACCTACGAGCAGTACTTC. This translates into CASSRGLGTYEQYF.

The CDR3 nucleotides read TGTGCCAGCAGCTCGACAGTTTCATTCACCGGGGAGCTGTTTTTT. Translated, it gives CASSSTVSFTGELFF. This chain connects TRBV7-2 to TRBJ2-2; D perhaps matches TRBD1 (5 bases). The V and J ends lost 4 bases and 4 bases respectively, with 13 bases between them. The CDR3 extends over 15 amino acids. The germline CDR1 and CDR2 sequences are SGHTA and FQGNSA.

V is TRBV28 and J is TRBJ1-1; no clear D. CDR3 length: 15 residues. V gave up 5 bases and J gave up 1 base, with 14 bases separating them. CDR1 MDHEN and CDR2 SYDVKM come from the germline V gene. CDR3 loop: CASSPIGEGNTEAFF. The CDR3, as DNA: TGTGCCAGCAGTCCTATAGGTGAGGGGAACACTGAAGCTTTCTTT.

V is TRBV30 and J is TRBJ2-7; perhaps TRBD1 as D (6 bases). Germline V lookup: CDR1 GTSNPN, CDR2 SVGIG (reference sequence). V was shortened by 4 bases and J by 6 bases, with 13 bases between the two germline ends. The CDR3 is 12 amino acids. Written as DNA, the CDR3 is TGTGCCTGGACCGATGACAGGTCCGAGCAGTACTTC. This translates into CAWTDDRSEQYF.

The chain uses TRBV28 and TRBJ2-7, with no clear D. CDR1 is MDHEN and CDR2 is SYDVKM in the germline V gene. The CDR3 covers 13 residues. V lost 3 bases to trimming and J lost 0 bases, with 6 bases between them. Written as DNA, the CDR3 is TGTGCCAGCAGTTTTCTACTCTCCTACGAGCAGTACTTC. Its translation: CASSFLLSYEQYF.

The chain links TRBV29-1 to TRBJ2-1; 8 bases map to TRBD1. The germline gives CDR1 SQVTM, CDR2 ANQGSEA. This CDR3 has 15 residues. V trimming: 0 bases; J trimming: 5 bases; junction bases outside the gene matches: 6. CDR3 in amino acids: CSVEDRAGGHNEQFF. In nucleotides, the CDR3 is TGCAGCGTTGAAGATCGGGCAGGGGGCCACAATGAGCAGTTCTTC.

CDR3 sequence: CASSLSHSSYNEQFF. CDR3 nucleotide sequence: TGTGCCAGCAGCTTAAGTCATTCCTCCTACAATGAGCAGTTCTTC. The chain carries TRBV7-2 and TRBJ2-1; no clear D gene. V was pared by 2 bases and J by 0 bases, with 8 bases between. Germline values: CDR1 SGHTA, CDR2 FQGNSA. The CDR3 extends over 15 amino acids.

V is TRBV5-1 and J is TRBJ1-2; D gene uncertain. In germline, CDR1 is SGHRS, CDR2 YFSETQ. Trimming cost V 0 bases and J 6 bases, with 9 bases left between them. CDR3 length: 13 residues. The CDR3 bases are TGCGCCAGCAGCTTGGCGGGGTACAATGGCTACACCTTC. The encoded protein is CASSLAGYNGYTF.

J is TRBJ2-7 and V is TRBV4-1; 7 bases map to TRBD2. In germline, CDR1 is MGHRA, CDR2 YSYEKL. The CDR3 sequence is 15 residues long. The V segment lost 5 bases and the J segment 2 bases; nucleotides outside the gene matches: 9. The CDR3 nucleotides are TGCGCCAGCAGCACGGGACTAAGTGTAACCTACGAGCAGTACTTC. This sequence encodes CASSTGLSVTYEQYF.

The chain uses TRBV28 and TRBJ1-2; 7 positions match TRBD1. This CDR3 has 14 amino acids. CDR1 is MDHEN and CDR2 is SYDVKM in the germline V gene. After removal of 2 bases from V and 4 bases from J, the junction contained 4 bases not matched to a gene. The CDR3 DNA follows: TGTGCCAGCAGTTTACAGGGGGACTTCTATGGCTACACCTTC. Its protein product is CASSLQGDFYGYTF.

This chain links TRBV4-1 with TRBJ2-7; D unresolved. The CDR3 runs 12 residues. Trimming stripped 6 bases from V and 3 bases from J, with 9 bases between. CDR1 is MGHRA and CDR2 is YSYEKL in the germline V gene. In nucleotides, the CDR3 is TGCGCCAGCAGTTTTCAGAGCTACGAGCAGTACTTC. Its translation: CASSFQSYEQYF.

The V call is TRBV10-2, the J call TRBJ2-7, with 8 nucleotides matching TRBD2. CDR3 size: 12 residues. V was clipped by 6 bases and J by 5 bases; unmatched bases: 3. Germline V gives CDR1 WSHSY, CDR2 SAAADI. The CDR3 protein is CASRNSGDEQYF. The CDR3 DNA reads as TGCGCCAGCAGAAATAGCGGGGACGAGCAGTACTTC.

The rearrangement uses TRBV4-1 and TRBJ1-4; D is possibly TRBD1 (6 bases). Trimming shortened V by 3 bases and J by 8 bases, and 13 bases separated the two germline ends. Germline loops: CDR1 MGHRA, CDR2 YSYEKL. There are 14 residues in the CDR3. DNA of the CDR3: TGCGCCAGCAGCCAGGGCAGGGGAATAGAAAAACTGTTTTTT. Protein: CASSQGRGIEKLFF.

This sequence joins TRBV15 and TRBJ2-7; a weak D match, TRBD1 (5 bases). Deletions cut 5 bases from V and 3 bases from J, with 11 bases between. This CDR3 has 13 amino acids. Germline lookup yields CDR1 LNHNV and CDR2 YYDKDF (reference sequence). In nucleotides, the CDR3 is TGTGCCACCAGCCAATCAAGGGGCTACGAGCAGTACTTC. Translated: CATSQSRGYEQYF.

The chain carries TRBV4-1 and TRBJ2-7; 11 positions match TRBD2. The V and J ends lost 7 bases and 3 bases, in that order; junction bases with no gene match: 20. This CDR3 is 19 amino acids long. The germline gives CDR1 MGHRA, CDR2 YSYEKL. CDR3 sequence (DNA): TGCGCCAGCACCTCTTCCCATAGCGGGAGGGCCTTGGAGAGCTACGAGCAGTACTTC. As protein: CASTSSHSGRALESYEQYF.

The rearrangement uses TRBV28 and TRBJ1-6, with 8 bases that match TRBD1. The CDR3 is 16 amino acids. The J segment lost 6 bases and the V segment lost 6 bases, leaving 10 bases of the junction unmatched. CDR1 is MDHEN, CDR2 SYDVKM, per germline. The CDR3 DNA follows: TGTGCCAGCAGGCCCCTGACAGGGGCAATTAATTCACCCCTCCACTTT. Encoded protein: CASRPLTGAINSPLHF.

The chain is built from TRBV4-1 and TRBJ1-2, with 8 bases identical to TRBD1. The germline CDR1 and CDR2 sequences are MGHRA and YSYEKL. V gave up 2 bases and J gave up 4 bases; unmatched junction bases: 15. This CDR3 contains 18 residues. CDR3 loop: CASSQMSGTGGLGYGYTF. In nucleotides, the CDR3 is TGCGCCAGCAGCCAAATGTCCGGGACAGGAGGATTAGGCTATGGCTACACCTTC.

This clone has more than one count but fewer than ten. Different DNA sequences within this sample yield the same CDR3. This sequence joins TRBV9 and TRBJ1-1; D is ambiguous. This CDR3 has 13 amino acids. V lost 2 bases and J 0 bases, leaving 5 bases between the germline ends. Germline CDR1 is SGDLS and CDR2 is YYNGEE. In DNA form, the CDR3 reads TGTGCCAGCAGCGTTCAGATGAACACTGAAGCTTTCTTT. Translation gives CASSVQMNTEAFF.

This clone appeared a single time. The CDR3 nucleotides read TGCGCCAGCAGCCCCGACAGGGGAGAGAGGGATCAGCCCCAGCATTTT. Its protein product is CASSPDRGERDQPQHF. V gene TRBV4-1 combines with J gene TRBJ1-5, with 8 bases lining up with TRBD1. Germline V gene sequence: CDR1 MGHRA, CDR2 YSYEKL. This CDR3 region has 16 residues. V trimming: 4 bases; J trimming: 5 bases; junction bases outside the gene matches: 10.

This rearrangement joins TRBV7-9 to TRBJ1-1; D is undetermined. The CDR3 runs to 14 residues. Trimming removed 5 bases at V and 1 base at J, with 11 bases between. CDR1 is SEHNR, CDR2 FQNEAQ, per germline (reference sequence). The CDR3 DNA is TGTGCCAGCAGCGTATTTAAACAGAACACTGAAGCTTTCTTT. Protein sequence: CASSVFKQNTEAFF.

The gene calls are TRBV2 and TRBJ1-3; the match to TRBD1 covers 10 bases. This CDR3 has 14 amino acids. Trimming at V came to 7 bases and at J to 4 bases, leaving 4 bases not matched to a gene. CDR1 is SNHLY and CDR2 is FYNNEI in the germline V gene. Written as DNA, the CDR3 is TGTGCCAGCACTGGACAGGGGGGCGGAAACACCATATATTTT. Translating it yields CASTGQGGGNTIYF.

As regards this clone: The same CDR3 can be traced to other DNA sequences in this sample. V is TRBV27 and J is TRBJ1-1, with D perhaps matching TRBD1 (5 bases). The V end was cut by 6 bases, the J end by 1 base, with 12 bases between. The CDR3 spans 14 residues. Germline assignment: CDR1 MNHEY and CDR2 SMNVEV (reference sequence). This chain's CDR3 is CASRPLGGNTEAFF. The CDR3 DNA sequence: TGTGCCAGCAGGCCATTGGGGGGGAACACTGAAGCTTTCTTT.

CDR3 protein: CASSPQAGEGHEQYF. The CDR3 nucleotides read TGTGCCAGCTCACCACAAGCGGGAGAAGGCCACGAGCAGTACTTC. The chain combines TRBV18 with TRBJ2-7; TRBD2 agrees at 8 bases. There are 15 residues in the CDR3. The V gene's germline CDR1 is KGHSH and CDR2 LQKENI. V shed 1 base, J shed 5 bases, and the junction held 7 bases outside the gene matches. The whole variable domain, filled in from reference TRBV18 and TRBJ2-7, reads NAGVMQNPRHLVRRRGQEARLRCSPMKGHSHVYWYRQLPEEGLKFMVYLQKENIIDESGMPKERFSAEFPKEGPSILRIQQVVRGDSAAYFCASSPQAGEGHEQYFGPGTRLTVT.

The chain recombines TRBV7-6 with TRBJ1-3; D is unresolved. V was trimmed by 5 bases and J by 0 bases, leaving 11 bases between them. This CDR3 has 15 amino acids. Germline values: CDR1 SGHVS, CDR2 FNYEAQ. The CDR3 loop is CASSTDHTSGNTIYF. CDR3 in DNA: TGTGCCAGCAGCACCGACCATACCTCTGGAAACACCATATATTTT.

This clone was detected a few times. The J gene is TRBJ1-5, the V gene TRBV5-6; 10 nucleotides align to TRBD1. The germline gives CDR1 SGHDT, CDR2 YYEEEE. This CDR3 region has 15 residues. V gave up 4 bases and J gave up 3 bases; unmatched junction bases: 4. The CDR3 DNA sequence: TGTGCCAGCAGCCAGGGACAGGGGATCAATCAGCCCCAGCATTTT. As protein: CASSQGQGINQPQHF.